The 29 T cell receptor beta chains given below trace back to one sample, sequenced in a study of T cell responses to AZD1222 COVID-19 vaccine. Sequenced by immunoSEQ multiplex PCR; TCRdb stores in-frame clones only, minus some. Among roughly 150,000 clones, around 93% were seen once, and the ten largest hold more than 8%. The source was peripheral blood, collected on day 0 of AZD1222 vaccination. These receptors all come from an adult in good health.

CDR3: CASSPPPGLASSYNEQFF. Here the CDR3 DNA reads TGTGCCAGCTCACCACCACCGGGGCTGGCGAGCTCCTACAATGAGCAGTTCTTC. V gene TRBV18 combines with J gene TRBJ2-1; perhaps D is TRBD1 or TRBD2 (5 bases each). Germline V gene data show CDR1 as KGHSH and CDR2 as LQKENI. The CDR3 extends over 18 amino acids. With 0 bases removed from V and 0 bases from J, the gap between germline ends came to 15 bases.

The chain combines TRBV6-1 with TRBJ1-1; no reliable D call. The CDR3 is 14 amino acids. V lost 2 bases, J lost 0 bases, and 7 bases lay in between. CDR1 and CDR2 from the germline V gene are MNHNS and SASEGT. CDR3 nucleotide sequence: TGTGCCAGCAGTGAACGGGTGATGAACACTGAAGCTTTCTTT. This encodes CASSERVMNTEAFF.

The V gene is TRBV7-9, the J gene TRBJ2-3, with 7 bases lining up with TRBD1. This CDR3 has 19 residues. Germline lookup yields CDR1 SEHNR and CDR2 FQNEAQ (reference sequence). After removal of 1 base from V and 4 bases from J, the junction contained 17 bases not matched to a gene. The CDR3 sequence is CASSLVGTVNLGYSDTQYF. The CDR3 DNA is TGTGCCAGCAGCTTAGTAGGGACAGTAAACCTCGGTTACTCAGATACGCAGTATTTT.

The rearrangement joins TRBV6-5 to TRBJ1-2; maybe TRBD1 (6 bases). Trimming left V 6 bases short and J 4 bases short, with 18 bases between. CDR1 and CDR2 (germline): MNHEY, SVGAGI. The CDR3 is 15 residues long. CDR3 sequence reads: CASSQSPGTFYGYTF. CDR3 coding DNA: TGTGCCAGCAGCCAGAGTCCCGGGACATTCTATGGCTACACCTTC.

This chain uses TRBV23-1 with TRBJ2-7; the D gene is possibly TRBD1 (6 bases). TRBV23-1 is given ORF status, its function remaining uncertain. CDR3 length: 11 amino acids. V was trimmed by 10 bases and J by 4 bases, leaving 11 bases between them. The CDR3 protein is CATNRAYEQYF. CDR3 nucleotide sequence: TGCGCCACCAACAGGGCGTACGAGCAGTACTTC.

The CDR3 DNA is TGCGCCAGCAGCCAAGATCCTTGGACAATCAATTCACCCCTCCACTTT. Encoded protein: CASSQDPWTINSPLHF. The J gene is TRBJ1-6, the V gene TRBV4-1; D may be TRBD1 (5 bases). Deletions cut 0 bases from V and 7 bases from J, with 13 bases between. Germline V gene lookup returns CDR1 MGHRA and CDR2 YSYEKL. The CDR3 runs to 16 residues.

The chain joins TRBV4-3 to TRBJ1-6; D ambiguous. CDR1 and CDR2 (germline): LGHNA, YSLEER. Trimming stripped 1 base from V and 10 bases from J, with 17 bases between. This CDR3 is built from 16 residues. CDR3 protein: CASSQGPGVKGSPLHF. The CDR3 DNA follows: TGCGCCAGCAGCCAAGGCCCCGGCGTTAAGGGATCACCCCTCCACTTT.

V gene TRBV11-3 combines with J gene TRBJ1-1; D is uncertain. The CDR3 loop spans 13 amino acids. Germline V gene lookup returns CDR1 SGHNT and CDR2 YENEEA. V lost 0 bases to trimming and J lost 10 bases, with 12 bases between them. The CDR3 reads CASSLEAGNGAFF. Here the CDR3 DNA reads TGTGCCAGCAGCTTAGAGGCGGGGAACGGAGCTTTCTTT.

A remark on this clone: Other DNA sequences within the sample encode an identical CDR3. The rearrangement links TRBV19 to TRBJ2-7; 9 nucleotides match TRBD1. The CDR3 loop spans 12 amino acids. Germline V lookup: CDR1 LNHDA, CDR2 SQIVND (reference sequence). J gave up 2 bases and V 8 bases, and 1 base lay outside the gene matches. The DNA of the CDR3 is TGTGCCAGTGGGACAGGGCCCTACGAGCAGTACTTC. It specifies CASGTGPYEQYF. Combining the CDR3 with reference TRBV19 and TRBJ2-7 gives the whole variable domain DGGITQSPKYLFRKEGQNVTLSCEQNLNHDAMYWYRQDPGQGLRLIYYSQIVNDFQKGDIAEGYSVSREKKESFPLTVTSAQKNPTAFYLCASGTGPYEQYFGPGTRLTVT.

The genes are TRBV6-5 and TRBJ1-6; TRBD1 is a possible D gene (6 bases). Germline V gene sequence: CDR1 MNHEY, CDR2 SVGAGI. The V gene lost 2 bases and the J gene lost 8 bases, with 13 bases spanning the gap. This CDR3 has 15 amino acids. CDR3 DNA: TGTGCCAGCAGTTACACAGGACAGACAGATTCACCCCTCCACTTT. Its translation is CASSYTGQTDSPLHF.

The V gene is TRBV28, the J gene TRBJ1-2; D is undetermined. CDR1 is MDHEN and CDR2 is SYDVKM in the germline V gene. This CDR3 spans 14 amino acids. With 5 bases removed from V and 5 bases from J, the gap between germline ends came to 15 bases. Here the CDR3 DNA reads TGTGCCAGCAGTAGAGGAGGGCAACGGTATGGCTACACCTTC. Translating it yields CASSRGGQRYGYTF.

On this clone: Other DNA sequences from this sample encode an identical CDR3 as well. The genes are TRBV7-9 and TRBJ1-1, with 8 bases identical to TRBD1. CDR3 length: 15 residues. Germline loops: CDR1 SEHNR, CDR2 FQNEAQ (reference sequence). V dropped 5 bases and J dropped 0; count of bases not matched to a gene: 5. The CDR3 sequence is CASSPGQGLNTEAFF. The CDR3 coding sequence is TGTGCCAGCAGCCCCGGACAGGGTCTGAACACTGAAGCTTTCTTT. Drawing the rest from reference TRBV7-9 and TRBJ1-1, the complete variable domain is DTGVSQNPRHKITKRGQNVTFRCDPISEHNRLYWYRQTLGQGPEFLTYFQNEAQLEKSRLLSDRFSAERPKGSFSTLEIQRTEQGDSAMYLCASSPGQGLNTEAFFGQGTRLTVV.

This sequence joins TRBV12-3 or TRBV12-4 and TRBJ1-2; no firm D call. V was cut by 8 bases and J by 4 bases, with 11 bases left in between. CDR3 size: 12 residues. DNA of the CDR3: TGTGCCAGCCGCTATGGGCCCTATGGCTACACCTTC. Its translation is CASRYGPYGYTF.

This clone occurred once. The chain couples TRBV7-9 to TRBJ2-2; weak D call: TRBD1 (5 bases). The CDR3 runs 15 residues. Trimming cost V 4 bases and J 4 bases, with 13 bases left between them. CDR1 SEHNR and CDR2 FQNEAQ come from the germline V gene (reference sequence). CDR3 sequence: CASSSQGGFTGELFF. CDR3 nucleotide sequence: TGTGCCAGCAGCTCCCAGGGCGGATTCACCGGGGAGCTGTTTTTT.

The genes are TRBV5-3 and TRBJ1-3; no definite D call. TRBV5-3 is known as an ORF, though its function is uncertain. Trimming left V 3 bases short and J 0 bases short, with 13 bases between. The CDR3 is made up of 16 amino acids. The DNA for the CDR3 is TGTGCCAGAAGCTCTAGGACCGATCTCTCTGGAAACACCATATATTTT. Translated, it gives CARSSRTDLSGNTIYF.

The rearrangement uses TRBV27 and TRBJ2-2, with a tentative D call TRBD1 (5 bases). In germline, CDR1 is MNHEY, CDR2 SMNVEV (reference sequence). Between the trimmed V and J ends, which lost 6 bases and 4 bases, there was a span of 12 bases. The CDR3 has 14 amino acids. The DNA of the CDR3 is TGTGCCAGCAGGACCCCCAGGGCCACCGGGGAGCTGTTTTTT. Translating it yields CASRTPRATGELFF.

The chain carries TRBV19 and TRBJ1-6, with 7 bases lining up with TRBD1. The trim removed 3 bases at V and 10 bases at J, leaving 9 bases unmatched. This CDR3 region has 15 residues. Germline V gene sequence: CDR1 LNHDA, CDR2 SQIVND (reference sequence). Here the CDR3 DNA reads TGTGCCAGTAGTATTGCCGGCAGGGGGAGATCACCCCTCCACTTT. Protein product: CASSIAGRGRSPLHF.

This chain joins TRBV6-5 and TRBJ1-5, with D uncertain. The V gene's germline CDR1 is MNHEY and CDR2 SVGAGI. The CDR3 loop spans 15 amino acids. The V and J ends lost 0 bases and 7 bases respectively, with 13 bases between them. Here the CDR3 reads CASSYSRTISQPQHF. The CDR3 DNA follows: TGTGCCAGCAGTTACTCTCGAACCATTAGCCAGCCCCAGCATTTT.

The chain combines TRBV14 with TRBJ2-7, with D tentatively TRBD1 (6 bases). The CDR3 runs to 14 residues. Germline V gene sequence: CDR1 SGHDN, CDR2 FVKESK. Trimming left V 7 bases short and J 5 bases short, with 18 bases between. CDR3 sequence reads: CASKAFNRDHEQYF. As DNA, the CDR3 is TGTGCCAGCAAAGCTTTCAACAGGGACCACGAGCAGTACTTC.

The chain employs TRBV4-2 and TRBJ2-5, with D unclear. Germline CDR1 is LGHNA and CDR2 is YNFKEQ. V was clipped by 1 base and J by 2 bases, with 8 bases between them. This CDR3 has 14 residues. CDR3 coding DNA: TGTGCCAGCAGCCAAGTTTTCGGGCAAGAGACCCAGTACTTC. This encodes CASSQVFGQETQYF.

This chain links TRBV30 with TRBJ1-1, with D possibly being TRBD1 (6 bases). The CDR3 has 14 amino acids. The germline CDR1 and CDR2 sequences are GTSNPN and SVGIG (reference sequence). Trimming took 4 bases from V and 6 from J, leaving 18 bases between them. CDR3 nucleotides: TGTGCCTGGATCGGAGGGGGAAGGATCTCTGAAGCTTTCTTT. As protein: CAWIGGGRISEAFF.

The chain's CDR3 is CASRSTGSYGYTF. CDR3 DNA: TGCGCCAGCCGTTCGACAGGGAGCTATGGCTACACCTTC. V gene TRBV5-1 combines with J gene TRBJ1-2, with 7 bases identical to TRBD1. CDR3 length equals 13 residues. Germline V gene lookup returns CDR1 SGHRS and CDR2 YFSETQ. J lost 4 bases, V lost 7 bases, and 7 bases had no gene match.

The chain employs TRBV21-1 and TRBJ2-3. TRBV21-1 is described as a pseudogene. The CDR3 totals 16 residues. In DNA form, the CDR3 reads TGTGCCAGCAGCAAAGTCCGGGACCCTAGCACAGATACGCAGTATTTT. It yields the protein CASSKVRDPSTDTQYF.

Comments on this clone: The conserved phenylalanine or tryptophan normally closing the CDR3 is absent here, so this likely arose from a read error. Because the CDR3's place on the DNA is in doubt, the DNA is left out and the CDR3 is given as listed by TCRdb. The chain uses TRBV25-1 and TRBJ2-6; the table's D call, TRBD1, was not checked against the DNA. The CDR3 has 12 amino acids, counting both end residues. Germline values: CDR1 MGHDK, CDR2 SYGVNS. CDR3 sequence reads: CASSHSRELDKV.

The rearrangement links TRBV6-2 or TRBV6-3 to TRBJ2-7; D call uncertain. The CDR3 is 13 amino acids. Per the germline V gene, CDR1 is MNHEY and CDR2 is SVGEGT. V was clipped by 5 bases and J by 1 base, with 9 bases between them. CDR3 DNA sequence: TGTGCCAGCAGTCACGGTCCGTCCTACGAGCAGTACTTC. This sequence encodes CASSHGPSYEQYF.

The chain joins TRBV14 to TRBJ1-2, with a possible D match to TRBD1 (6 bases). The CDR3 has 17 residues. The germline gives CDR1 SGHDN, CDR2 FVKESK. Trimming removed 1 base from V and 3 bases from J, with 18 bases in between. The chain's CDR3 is CASSQGDQQGVDYGYTF. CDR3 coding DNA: TGTGCCAGCAGCCAAGGCGACCAACAGGGAGTTGACTATGGCTACACCTTC.

This chain's CDR3 is CASSQDSLRQNEQFF. CDR3 in DNA: TGTGCCAGCAGTCAGGACAGCCTCCGACAAAATGAGCAGTTCTTC. The rearrangement uses TRBV2 and TRBJ2-1; possible D gene TRBD1, 6 bases. This CDR3 contains 15 residues. V dropped 5 bases and J dropped 7 bases, with 18 bases sitting between them. Per germline, CDR1 SNHLY and CDR2 FYNNEI.

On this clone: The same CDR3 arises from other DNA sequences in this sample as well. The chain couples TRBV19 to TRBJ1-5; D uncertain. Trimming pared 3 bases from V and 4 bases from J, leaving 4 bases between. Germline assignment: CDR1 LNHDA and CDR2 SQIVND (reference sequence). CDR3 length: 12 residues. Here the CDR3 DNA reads TGTGCCAGTAGTATGGGGAATCAGCCCCAGCATTTT. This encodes CASSMGNQPQHF.

In nucleotides, the CDR3 is TGTGCCAGCACGCCCGGGACAGTCCTCTCTGGAAACACCATATATTTT. It yields the protein CASTPGTVLSGNTIYF. The chain couples TRBV14 to TRBJ1-3, with 7 bases matching TRBD1. V lost 7 bases to trimming and J lost 0 bases; unmatched junction nucleotides: 9. The CDR3 spans 16 residues. Germline CDR1 is SGHDN and CDR2 is FVKESK.